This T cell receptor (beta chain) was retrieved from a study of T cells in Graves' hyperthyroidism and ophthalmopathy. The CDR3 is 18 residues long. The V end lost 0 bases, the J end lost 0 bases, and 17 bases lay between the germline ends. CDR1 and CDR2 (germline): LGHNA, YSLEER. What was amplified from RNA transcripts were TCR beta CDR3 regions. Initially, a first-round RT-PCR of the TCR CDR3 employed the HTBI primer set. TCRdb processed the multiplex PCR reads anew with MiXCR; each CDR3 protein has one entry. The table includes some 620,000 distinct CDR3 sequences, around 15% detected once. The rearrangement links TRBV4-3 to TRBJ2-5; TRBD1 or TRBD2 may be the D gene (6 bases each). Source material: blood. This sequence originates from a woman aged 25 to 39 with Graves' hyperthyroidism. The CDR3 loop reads CASSQDLRRRGYQETQYF. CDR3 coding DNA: TGCGCCAGCAGCCAAGATCTTCGGCGGAGGGGGTACCAAGAGACCCAGTACTTC.